This TCR beta chain was identified in a study of T cell responses to AZD1222 COVID-19 vaccine (dated by TCRdb to the early 2020s). Background for the entire study: Because spike-specific TCR depth and breadth did not differ between the two schedules, AZD1222 recipients who got a second dose at roughly 4 weeks were pooled with those who got a second dose at roughly 12 weeks. TCR sequencing was performed for 230 to 250 trial participants, of whom around 200 were given two doses of AZD1222 and around 25 were given two doses of MenACWY control vaccine. Trial participants were enrolled by age into 18-55, 56-69 and 70-plus year subgroups, with roughly 160, 29 and 62 TCR-sequenced participants respectively.

What this sample's time point label stands for: baseline before first vaccination. Vaccinee samples came from UK trials COV001 and COV002, including a single-blind randomized controlled phase 2/3 trial of AZD1222 (ChAdOx1 nCoV-19) in healthy adults. For TCRbeta chain sequencing, PBMC samples were collected from trial participants at day 0 and at day 28 after the second dose. The CDR3 regions of human TCRbeta chains were analyzed by immunosequencing. The published analysis was carried out like this. TCRs in the repertoires were matched against a reference library of SARS-CoV-2-specific TCRs that had been generated with the MIRA antigen-specificity platform. Breadth was defined as the fraction of unique TCRs that were SARS-CoV-2-associated, and depth was defined as the fraction of total T cells that were SARS-CoV-2-associated. Using the MIRA data, each spike-specific TCR was mapped to the spike region that the TCR reacts to and placed in a CD4 or CD8 class. Log10-transformed breadth and depth values were compared by one-way ANOVA with Sidak's multiple comparisons tests. TCRdb holds this immuneACCESS table with in-frame rearrangements only. Some clones are missing; in checked studies, unresolved V genes explain under half, and the rest has no known cause. V and J calls and clone size are copied from that table; D and trimming were computed from the DNA. The sample has about 180,000 clones on record, 70% to 90% of them singletons. The ten largest clonotypes hold about 0.53% of the sample.

This clone was seen only a few times. No cognate antigen has been identified for it. It has no much larger one-base neighbor in the sample; base qualities were not kept. The research as a whole found: Reportedly, almost half of the unique spike-specific TCRs recognized epitopes lying outside the regions that are mutated in the B.1.351 and B.1.1.7 variants. No day 14 peak-response samples were available, so repertoires were characterized only after the peak T cell response. Conclusions about previously exposed vaccinees are limited, since just a handful of AZD1222 recipients were seropositive for SARS-CoV-2 at baseline. The vaccine-associated CD4 TCRs covered the entire spike protein, and the dominant responses fell in regions 160-218 and 743-854. After two AZD1222 doses, both the breadth and the depth of spike-specific TCRs were significantly higher than at day 0 and than in MenACWY recipients. Most participants were white British and females outnumbered males, and the authors suggested that clonal diversity may have been underestimated. In the small 56-69-year group, the increase in depth fell short of significance, most likely because of low power.

The CDR3, from cysteine to phenylalanine, totals 15 residues. Only CDR3 DNA is held: 45 bases, read in frame from base 1. CDR1 and CDR2 (MDHEN, SYDVKM) derive from the germline V gene. V loses 6 bases of germline sequence and J loses 4 bases, and the interval between the two ends is 18 bases. The sample here was peripheral blood, taken on day 0 of AZD1222 vaccination. The sequence came from an adult in good health. The rearrangement combines TRBV28 with TRBJ1-1; a weak D assignment points to TRBD1 (6 bases agree). The nucleotide sequence is TGTGCCAGCAGCCCACCGGGGGCCGGATCCACTGAAGCTTTCTTT. This translates into CASSPPGAGSTEAFF.